This T cell receptor (beta chain) was documented in a study of cytomegalovirus exposure and HLA in healthy donors. Notes on this clone: Its antigen is not identified.

There are 14 residues in the CDR3. Trimming left V 5 bases short and J 13 bases short, with 21 bases between. The germline V gene has CDR1 SNHLY and CDR2 FYNNEI. Study-level results: Earlier analysis yielded a pattern in which most TCR beta V segments were productive about 87% or about 30% of the time. Upon later analysis, TCR association rates were observed to vary by HLA locus, being highest for DRB1 and lowest for HLA-C. Apart from CMV serostatus, no immune exposure information was available. Among TCR beta chains, those listed as cytomegalovirus-associated numbered over 150.

Amplification used 60 Vbeta primers and 13 Jbeta primers. Clones were sequenced by immunoSEQ multiplex PCR, and TCRdb holds only the in-frame ones, with some missing. The data show under 35,000 clones, roughly 69% seen once. The TCR sequence derives from a man in his fifties or sixties in good health and CMV-seropositive. The rearrangement joins TRBV2 to TRBJ2-1; the D gene is possibly TRBD2 (5 bases). Sequencing was carried out using PBMCs. The CDR3 loop reads CASSSVGPSGSQFF. The CDR3, as DNA: TGTGCCAGCAGTTCTGTAGGACCATCGGGGTCACAGTTCTTC.